What follows are 7 T cell receptor beta chains derived from one specimen sequenced in a study of radiation and T cells in renal cell carcinoma. This table comes from immunoSEQ multiplex PCR, and its TCRdb copy is limited to in-frame clones, with some not included. Among roughly 75,000 clones listed, more than 75% were seen once. Time point in this sample: blood 2 weeks post-SBRT. Treatment meaning: 15 Gy SBRT to primary tumor, nephrectomy 4 weeks later. The sequenced sample was blood, obtained from a patient whose treatment included radiotherapy and nephrectomy. The origin of the receptors is a man between 60 and 75 years old with renal cell carcinoma.

V is TRBV19 and J is TRBJ2-2; D uncertain. CDR1 and CDR2 from the germline V gene are LNHDA and SQIVND (reference sequence). V lost 3 bases and J lost 1, with 6 bases in between. This CDR3 has 14 amino acids. The chain's CDR3 is CASSIGVNTGELFF. The CDR3 nucleotides read TGTGCCAGTAGTATTGGGGTGAACACCGGGGAGCTGTTTTTT.

The V and J genes are TRBV9 and TRBJ2-3; D gene uncertain. Germline V gives CDR1 SGDLS, CDR2 YYNGEE. There are 13 residues in the CDR3. Trimming removed 0 bases from V and 8 bases from J, with 10 bases in between. The DNA for the CDR3 is TGTGCCAGCAGCGTAGATTCGGGCTTTACGCAGTATTTT. It yields the protein CASSVDSGFTQYF. Based on the CDR3 plus reference TRBV9 and TRBJ2-3, the full variable domain is DSGVTQTPKHLITATGQRVTLRCSPRSGDLSVYWYQQSLDQGLQFLIQYYNGEERAKGNILERFSAQQFPDLHSELNLSSLELGDSALYFCASSVDSGFTQYFGPGTRLTVL.

The V call is TRBV5-6, the J call TRBJ2-1; D gene uncertain. Germline CDR1 reads SGHDT; CDR2 reads YYEEEE. V was cut by 6 bases and J by 1 base, with 11 bases left in between. This CDR3 contains 14 residues. The CDR3 reads CASTGSVSYNEQFF. The CDR3 nucleotides are TGTGCCAGCACCGGGTCGGTTTCCTACAATGAGCAGTTCTTC.

The chain recombines TRBV29-1 with TRBJ2-1; 7 bases align to TRBD2. This CDR3 has 13 amino acids. The germline V gene has CDR1 SQVTM and CDR2 ANQGSEA. V shed 0 bases and J 8 bases; nucleotides not matched to a gene: 4. The CDR3 coding sequence is TGCAGCGTTGAAGAGACTAGCTTGGATGAGCAGTTCTTC. As protein: CSVEETSLDEQFF.

The chain joins TRBV6-1 to TRBJ2-5, with D hard to call. Germline V gene lookup returns CDR1 MNHNS and CDR2 SASEGT. Trimming removed 2 bases at V and 2 bases at J, with 12 bases between. The CDR3 is made up of 15 amino acids. The CDR3 nucleotides are TGTGCCAGCAGTGAATCAGGTACAGCACAAGAGACCCAGTACTTC. This encodes CASSESGTAQETQYF.

This chain uses TRBV11-2 with TRBJ1-6; D is unclear. V lost 0 bases, J lost 9 bases, and 9 bases lay in between. CDR3 length: 14 residues. The V gene's germline CDR1 is SGHAT and CDR2 FQNNGV. Here the CDR3 reads CASSLDVGGSPLHF. The CDR3 nucleotides are TGTGCCAGCAGCTTAGATGTCGGAGGTTCACCCCTCCACTTT.

About this clone itself: A read error may account for a junction end that differs from germline. The chain employs TRBV28 and TRBJ2-7; possible D gene TRBD2, 7 bases. The CDR3 totals 14 residues. Germline CDR1 reads MDHEN; CDR2 reads SYDVKM. The CDR3: CASSLSGGASGEGF. The DNA of the CDR3 is TGTGCCAGCAGCCTATCTGGGGGGGCTAGCGGTGAGGGCTTC.